These 12 T cell receptor beta chains came from one sample sequenced in a study of PD-1 blockade in classical Hodgkin lymphoma. The data were produced by immunoSEQ multiplex PCR, yet TCRdb's version contains in-frame clones alone and is incomplete. The sample has approximately 26,000 clones; 91% are singletons. The sample's time point: newly diagnosed, previously untreated cHL patient sample. It was by magnetic negative selection that CD4+ T cells were purified from thawed PBMCs. Source material: CD4+ T cells from blood. These receptors originate from a human donor with classical Hodgkin lymphoma.

This clone was seen only once. This chain links TRBV5-8 with TRBJ1-3, with D hard to call. From germline, CDR1 is SGHTS and CDR2 YDEGEE. This CDR3 region has 15 residues. The germline V and J ends were trimmed by 1 base and 4 bases, with 12 bases remaining between them. DNA of the CDR3: TGTGCCAGCAGCTTGATTGGCACGTCGGGAAACACCATATATTTT. Encoded protein: CASSLIGTSGNTIYF.

This chain links TRBV5-8 with TRBJ1-5; no reliable D call. V was clipped by 0 bases and J by 5 bases, with 6 bases between them. The V gene's germline CDR1 is SGHTS and CDR2 YDEGEE. The CDR3 sequence is 13 residues long. Written as DNA, the CDR3 is TGTGCCAGCAGCTTGGGCGGGGATCAGCCCCAGCATTTT. Amino acids: CASSLGGDQPQHF. Full variable domain (rest looked up from reference TRBV5-8 and TRBJ1-5): EAGVTQSPTHLIKTRGQQATLRCSPISGHTSVYWYQQALGLGLQFLLWYDEGEERNRGNFPPRFSGRQFPNYSSELNVNALELEDSALYLCASSLGGDQPQHFGDGTRLSIL.

This chain joins TRBV23-1 and TRBJ1-5; D remains ambiguous. TRBV23-1 is identified as an open reading frame with a role that is uncertain. CDR3 length equals 19 residues. Trimming removed 0 bases from V and 0 bases from J, with 18 bases in between. CDR3 region: CASSQSGRPVDYSNQPQHF. CDR3 in DNA: TGCGCCAGCAGTCAATCGGGCAGGCCCGTAGATTATAGCAATCAGCCCCAGCATTTT.

The chain joins TRBV29-1 to TRBJ2-7, with D hard to call. V was clipped by 3 bases and J by 0 bases, with 9 bases between them. Per the germline V gene, CDR1 is SQVTM and CDR2 is ANQGSEA. This CDR3 is built from 13 residues. CDR3 residues: CSVDTASSYEQYF. The CDR3 DNA is TGCAGCGTTGACACTGCGAGCTCCTACGAGCAGTACTTC.

The V call is TRBV11-2, the J call TRBJ2-1; TRBD2 might be the D (5 bases). Trimming took 5 bases from V and 0 from J, leaving 14 bases between them. The CDR3 extends over 16 amino acids. CDR1 and CDR2 (germline): SGHAT, FQNNGV. The chain's CDR3 is CASSLPGSPSYNEQFF. The CDR3 bases are TGTGCCAGCAGCCTCCCGGGGAGTCCCTCCTACAATGAGCAGTTCTTC.

The CDR3 here is CASSGEQGWDIQYF. Here the CDR3 DNA reads TGTGCCAGCAGTGGGGAACAGGGATGGGACATTCAGTACTTC. The V gene is TRBV2, the J gene TRBJ2-4, with a possible D match to TRBD1 (6 bases). The CDR3 consists of 14 residues. V was clipped by 4 bases and J by 8 bases, with 15 bases between them. The germline gives CDR1 SNHLY, CDR2 FYNNEI.

V and J are TRBV29-1 and TRBJ2-3; 11 nucleotides line up with TRBD2. V trimming: 5 bases; J trimming: 1 base; junction bases outside the gene matches: 11. Germline CDR1 is SQVTM and CDR2 is ANQGSEA. The CDR3 consists of 17 residues. CDR3 bases: TGCAGCGTTCGTAGGCTAGCGGGAGGTCTGGGCACAGATACGCAGTATTTT. Translation gives CSVRRLAGGLGTDTQYF.

The rearrangement joins TRBV7-8 to TRBJ1-5; 9 bases are a match to TRBD1. The CDR3 is 16 amino acids. The V gene's germline CDR1 is SGHVS and CDR2 FQNEAQ. The trim removed 7 bases at V and 0 bases at J, leaving 7 bases unmatched. The CDR3 spells CASNRYRGRSNQPQHF. The CDR3 DNA follows: TGTGCCAGCAACAGATACAGGGGGCGTAGCAATCAGCCCCAGCATTTT.

The chain recombines TRBV27 with TRBJ2-7, with D tentatively TRBD2 (6 bases). This CDR3 comprises 15 residues. Per the germline V gene, CDR1 is MNHEY and CDR2 is SMNVEV (reference sequence). Trimming shortened V by 0 bases and J by 0 bases, and 9 bases separated the two germline ends. The CDR3 DNA reads as TGTGCCAGCAGTTTATCGGGGACTTACTCCTACGAGCAGTACTTC. It yields the protein CASSLSGTYSYEQYF.

The chain joins TRBV5-4 to TRBJ2-7; D perhaps matches TRBD1 (6 bases). The ends were cut back, 4 bases at V and 6 bases at J, with 17 bases in the middle. The CDR3 consists of 14 residues. CDR1 and CDR2 (germline): SGHNT, YYREEE (reference sequence). The CDR3 loop is CASSHGTILSEQYF. CDR3 DNA sequence: TGTGCCAGCAGCCATGGGACAATATTGAGCGAGCAGTACTTC.

This clone was counted a single time. The J gene is TRBJ2-7, the V gene TRBV27, with D perhaps TRBD1 or TRBD2 (5 bases each). The germline V gene encodes CDR1 MNHEY and CDR2 SMNVEV (reference sequence). The CDR3 is 13 amino acids. V lost 2 bases to trimming and J lost 2 bases, with 7 bases between them. The CDR3 nucleotides read TGTGCCAGCAGTTTACGGGGCGCCTACGAGCAGTACTTC. Amino acid sequence: CASSLRGAYEQYF.

V and J are TRBV7-2 and TRBJ2-1; D gene uncertain. Deletions cut 5 bases from V and 9 bases from J, with 8 bases between. The CDR3 sequence is 11 residues long. Germline-derived CDR1 and CDR2 are SGHTA and FQGNSA. The DNA of the CDR3 is TGTGCCAGCAGCCCCCAGGCTGAGCAGTTCTTC. Its translation is CASSPQAEQFF.